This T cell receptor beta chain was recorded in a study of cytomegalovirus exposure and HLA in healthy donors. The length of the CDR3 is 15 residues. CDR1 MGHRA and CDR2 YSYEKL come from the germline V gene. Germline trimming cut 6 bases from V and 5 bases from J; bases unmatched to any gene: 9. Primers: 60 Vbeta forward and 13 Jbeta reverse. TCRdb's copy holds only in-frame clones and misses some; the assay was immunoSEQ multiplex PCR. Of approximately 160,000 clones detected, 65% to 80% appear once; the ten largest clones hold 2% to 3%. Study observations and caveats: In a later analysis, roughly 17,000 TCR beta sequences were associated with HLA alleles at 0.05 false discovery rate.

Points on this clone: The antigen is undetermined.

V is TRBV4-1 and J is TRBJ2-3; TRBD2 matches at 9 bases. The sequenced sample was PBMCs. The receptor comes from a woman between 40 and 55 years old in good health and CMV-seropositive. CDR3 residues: CASRHGAGGGDTQYF. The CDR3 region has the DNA TGCGCCAGCAGACACGGAGCGGGAGGTGGAGATACGCAGTATTTT.